The clone carrying this T cell receptor (beta chain) was recorded many times. This sample is drawn from a study of T-cell memory formation after mild COVID-19. TCRdb reanalysed the 5' RACE reads using MiXCR and keeps one entry per CDR3 protein. The profile covers more than 350,000 distinct CDR3 sequences, with 16% appearing a single time and under 25% taken by the ten largest. This CDR3 has 14 residues. The junction had 4 bases not matched to a gene; V was cut back by 6 bases and J by 3 bases. Germline V gene data show CDR1 as WSHSY and CDR2 as SAAADI. The origin of this receptor is a man younger than 35 who had mild COVID-19 (a few samples of this study predate the infection). Cell type and time point are not known. The chain employs TRBV10-2 and TRBJ1-3; TRBD1 matches at 8 bases. Sample: PBMCs or a T cell subset sorted from them (not recorded which). CDR3 nucleotide sequence: TGCGCCAGCAGCAGGGGGCTGGATGGAAACACCATATATTTT. Its protein product is CASSRGLDGNTIYF.